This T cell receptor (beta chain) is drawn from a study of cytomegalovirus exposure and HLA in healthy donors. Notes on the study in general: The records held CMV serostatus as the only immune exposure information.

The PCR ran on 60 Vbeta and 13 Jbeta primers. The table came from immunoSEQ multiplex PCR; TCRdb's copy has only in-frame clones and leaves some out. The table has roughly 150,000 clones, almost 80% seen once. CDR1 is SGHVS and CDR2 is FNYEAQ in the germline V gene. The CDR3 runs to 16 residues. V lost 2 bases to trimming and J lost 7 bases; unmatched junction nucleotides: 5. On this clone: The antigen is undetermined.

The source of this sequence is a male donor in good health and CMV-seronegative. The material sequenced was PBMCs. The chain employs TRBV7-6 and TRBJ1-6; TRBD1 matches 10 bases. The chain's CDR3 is CASSLIPGQGNSPLHF. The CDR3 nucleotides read TGTGCCAGCAGCTTAATACCGGGACAGGGGAATTCACCCCTCCACTTT.